The entry below gives a single TCR beta chain sequence along with its context. CDR3 length equals 16 residues. CDR1 and CDR2 from the germline V gene are LGHNA and YNFKEQ. V lost 3 bases to trimming and J lost 1 base; unmatched junction nucleotides: 8. Seattle patients were enrolled during active infection and followed longitudinally. The sample comes from a study of blood T cell repertoires in COVID-19. The repertoire was sequenced with immunoSEQ multiplex PCR; TCRdb's copy has only in-frame clones and lacks some. The data contain approximately 70,000 clones, nearly 90% of them singletons. V and J are TRBV4-2 and TRBJ1-1, with 7 bases matching TRBD1. This TCR was recovered from a woman aged 50 to 65 with COVID-19, enrolled during active disease. The sample consisted of peripheral blood. CDR3 sequence (DNA): TGTGCCAGCAGCCAGGCCACAGGGGTCGGGAACACTGAAGCTTTCTTT. It codes for CASSQATGVGNTEAFF.